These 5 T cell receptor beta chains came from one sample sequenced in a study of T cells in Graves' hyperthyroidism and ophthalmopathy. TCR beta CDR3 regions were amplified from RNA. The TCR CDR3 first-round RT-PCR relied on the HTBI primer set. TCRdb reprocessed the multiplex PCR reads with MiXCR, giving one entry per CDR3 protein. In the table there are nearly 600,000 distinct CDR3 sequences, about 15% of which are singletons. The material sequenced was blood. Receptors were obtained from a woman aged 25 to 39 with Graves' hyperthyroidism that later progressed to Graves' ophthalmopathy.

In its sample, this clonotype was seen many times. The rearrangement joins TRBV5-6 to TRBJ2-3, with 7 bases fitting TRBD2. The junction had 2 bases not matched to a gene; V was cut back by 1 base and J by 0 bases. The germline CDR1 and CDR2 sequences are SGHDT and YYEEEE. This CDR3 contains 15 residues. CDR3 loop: CASSLWGGSTDTQYF. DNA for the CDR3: TGTGCCAGCAGCTTGTGGGGGGGGAGCACAGATACGCAGTATTTT.

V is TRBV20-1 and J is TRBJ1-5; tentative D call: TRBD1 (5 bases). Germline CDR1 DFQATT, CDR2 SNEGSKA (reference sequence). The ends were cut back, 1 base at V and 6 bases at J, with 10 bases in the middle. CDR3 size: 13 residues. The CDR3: CSARAGAGQPQHF. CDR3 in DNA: TGCAGTGCTAGAGCTGGGGCCGGTCAGCCCCAGCATTTT.

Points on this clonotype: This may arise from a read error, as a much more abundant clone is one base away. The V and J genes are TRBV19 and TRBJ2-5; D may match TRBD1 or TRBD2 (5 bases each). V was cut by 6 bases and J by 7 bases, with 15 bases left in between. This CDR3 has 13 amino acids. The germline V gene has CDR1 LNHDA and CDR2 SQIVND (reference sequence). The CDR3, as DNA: TGTGCCAGTAGCACGGGACGTGCGGGGACCCAGTACTTC. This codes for CASSTGRAGTQYF.

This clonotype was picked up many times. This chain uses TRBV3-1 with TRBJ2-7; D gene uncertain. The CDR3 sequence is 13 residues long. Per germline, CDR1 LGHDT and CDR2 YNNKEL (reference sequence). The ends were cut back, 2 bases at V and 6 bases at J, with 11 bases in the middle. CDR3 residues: CASSQIGGFEQYF. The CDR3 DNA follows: TGTGCCAGCAGCCAAATCGGTGGCTTCGAGCAGTACTTC.

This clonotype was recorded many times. The CDR3 region is CASSRPGLAGVQTQYF. In DNA, the CDR3 is TGTGCCAGCAGCAGACCGGGACTAGCGGGAGTTCAGACCCAGTACTTC. The chain recombines TRBV11-3 with TRBJ2-5; 14 positions agree with TRBD2. The CDR3 has 16 residues. Germline V gene data show CDR1 as SGHNT and CDR2 as YENEEA. After removal of 5 bases from V and 6 bases from J, the junction contained 8 bases not matched to a gene.